This T cell receptor (beta chain) was captured in a study of blood T cells in healthy people across ages. Remarks on this clonotype: Its antigen is unidentified.

The germline V gene encodes CDR1 LGHNA and CDR2 YNFKEQ. V lost 1 base and J 4 bases, leaving 14 bases between the germline ends. CDR3 length: 16 amino acids. A J-beta primer mix and a sample-barcoded 5' primer were used in a second PCR of about 7 to 12 cycles. A 12-random-nucleotide template-switch adaptor tagged each cDNA molecule. MiXCR was run by TCRdb on the 5' RACE reads, yielding one entry per CDR3 protein. The sample has around 970,000 distinct CDR3 sequences; roughly 51% are singletons. Study findings and constraints: Lack of knowledge of donor CMV status possibly confounded expanded clonotype changes. Observed TCR beta diversity per million T cells went down as age went up. This fall followed a roughly linear course with age.

This receptor was taken from a woman aged 60 to 75 in good health. The genes are TRBV4-2 and TRBJ1-5; D is possibly TRBD1 (6 bases). The sample consisted of blood. The CDR3 region is CASSQGGLGGNQPQHF. In nucleotides, the CDR3 is TGTGCCAGCAGCCAAGGCGGATTAGGGGGGAATCAGCCCCAGCATTTT.